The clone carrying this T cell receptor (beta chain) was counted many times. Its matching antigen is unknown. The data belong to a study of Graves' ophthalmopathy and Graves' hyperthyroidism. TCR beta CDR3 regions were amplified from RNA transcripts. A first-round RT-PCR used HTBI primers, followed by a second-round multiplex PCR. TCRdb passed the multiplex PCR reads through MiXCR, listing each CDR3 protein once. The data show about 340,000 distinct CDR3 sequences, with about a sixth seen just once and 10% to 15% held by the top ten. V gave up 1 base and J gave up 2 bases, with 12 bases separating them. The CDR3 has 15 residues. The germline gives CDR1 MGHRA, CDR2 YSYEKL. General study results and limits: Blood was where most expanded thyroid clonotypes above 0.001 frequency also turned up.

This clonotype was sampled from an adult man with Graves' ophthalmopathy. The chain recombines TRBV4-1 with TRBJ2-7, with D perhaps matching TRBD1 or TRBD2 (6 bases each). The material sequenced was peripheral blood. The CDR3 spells CASSQGWGDTYEQYF. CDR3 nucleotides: TGCGCCAGCAGCCAAGGGTGGGGGGACACCTACGAGCAGTACTTC.